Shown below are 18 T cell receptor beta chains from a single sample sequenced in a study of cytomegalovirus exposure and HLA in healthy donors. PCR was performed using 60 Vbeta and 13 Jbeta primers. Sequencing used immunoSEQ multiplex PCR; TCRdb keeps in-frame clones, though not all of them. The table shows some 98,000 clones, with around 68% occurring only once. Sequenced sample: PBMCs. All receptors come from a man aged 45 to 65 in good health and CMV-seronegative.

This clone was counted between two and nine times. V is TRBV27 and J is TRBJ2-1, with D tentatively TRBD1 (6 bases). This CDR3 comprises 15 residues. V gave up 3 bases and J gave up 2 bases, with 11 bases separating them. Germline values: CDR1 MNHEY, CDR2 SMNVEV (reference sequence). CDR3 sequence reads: CASSFGRGPYNEQFF. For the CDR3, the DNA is TGTGCCAGCAGTTTCGGCAGGGGCCCCTACAATGAGCAGTTCTTC.

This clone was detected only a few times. In DNA, the CDR3 is TGTGCCAGCAGTTACTCGGTAGCGGGAGAGACCCAGTACTTC. It translates to CASSYSVAGETQYF. The chain couples TRBV6-6 to TRBJ2-5, with TRBD2 identical over 7 bases. The V and J ends lost 0 bases and 4 bases, in that order; junction bases with no gene match: 2. Germline V lookup: CDR1 MNHNY, CDR2 SVGAGI (reference sequence). CDR3 length equals 14 residues.

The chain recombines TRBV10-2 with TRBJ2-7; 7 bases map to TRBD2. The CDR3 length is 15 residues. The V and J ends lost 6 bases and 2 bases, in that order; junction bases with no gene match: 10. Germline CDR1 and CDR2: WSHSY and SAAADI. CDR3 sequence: CASRIRAGRTYEQYF. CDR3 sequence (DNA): TGCGCCAGCAGGATCCGAGCGGGACGGACCTACGAGCAGTACTTC.

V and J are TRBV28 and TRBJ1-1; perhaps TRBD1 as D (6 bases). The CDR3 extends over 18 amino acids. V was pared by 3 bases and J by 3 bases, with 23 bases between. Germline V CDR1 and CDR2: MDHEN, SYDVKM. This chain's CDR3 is CASSFLSLRRGEDTEAFF. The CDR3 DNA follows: TGTGCCAGCAGTTTCCTCTCCCTACGCAGGGGTGAGGACACTGAAGCTTTCTTT.

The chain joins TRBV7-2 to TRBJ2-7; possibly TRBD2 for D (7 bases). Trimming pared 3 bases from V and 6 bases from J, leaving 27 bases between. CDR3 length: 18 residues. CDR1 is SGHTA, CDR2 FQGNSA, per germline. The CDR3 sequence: CASSFQTGRTAGMAEQYF. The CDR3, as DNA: TGTGCCAGCAGCTTCCAAACGGGCCGGACAGCGGGGATGGCCGAGCAGTACTTC. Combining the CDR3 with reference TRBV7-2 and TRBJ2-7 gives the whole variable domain GAGVSQSPSNKVTEKGKDVELRCDPISGHTALYWYRQSLGQGLEFLIYFQGNSAPDKSGLPSDRFSAERTGGSVSTLTIQRTQQEDSAVYLCASSFQTGRTAGMAEQYFGPGTRLTVT.

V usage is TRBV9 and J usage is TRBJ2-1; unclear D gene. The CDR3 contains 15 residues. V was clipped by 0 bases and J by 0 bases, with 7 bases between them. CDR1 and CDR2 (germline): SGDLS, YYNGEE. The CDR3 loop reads CASSVASSSYNEQFF. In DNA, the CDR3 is TGTGCCAGCAGCGTAGCGAGTAGCTCCTACAATGAGCAGTTCTTC.

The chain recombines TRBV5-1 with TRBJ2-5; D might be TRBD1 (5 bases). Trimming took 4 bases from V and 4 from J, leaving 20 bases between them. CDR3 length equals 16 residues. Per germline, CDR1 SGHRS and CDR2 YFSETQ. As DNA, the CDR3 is TGCGCCAGCAGCCCGAACCTCAGGGCGTACGGAGAGACCCAGTACTTC. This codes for CASSPNLRAYGETQYF.

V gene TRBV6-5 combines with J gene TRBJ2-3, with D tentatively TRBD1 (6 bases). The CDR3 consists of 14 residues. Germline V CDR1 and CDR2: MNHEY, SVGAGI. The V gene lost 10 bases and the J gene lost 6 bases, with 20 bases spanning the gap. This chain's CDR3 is CATTPQGRWDTQYF. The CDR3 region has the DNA TGTGCCACCACCCCACAGGGCCGTTGGGATACGCAGTATTTT.

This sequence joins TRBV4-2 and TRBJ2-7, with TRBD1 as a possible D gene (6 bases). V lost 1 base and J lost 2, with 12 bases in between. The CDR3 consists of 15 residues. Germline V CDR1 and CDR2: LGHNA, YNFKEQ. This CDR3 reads CASSQVSRQAYEQYF. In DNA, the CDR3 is TGTGCCAGCAGCCAAGTCTCGAGACAGGCCTACGAGCAGTACTTC.

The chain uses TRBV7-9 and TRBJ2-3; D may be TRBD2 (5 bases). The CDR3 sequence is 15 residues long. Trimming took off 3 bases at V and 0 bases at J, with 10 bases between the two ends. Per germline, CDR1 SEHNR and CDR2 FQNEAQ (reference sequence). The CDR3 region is CASSFDGSSTDTQYF. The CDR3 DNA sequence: TGTGCCAGCAGCTTTGATGGGAGTAGCACAGATACGCAGTATTTT.

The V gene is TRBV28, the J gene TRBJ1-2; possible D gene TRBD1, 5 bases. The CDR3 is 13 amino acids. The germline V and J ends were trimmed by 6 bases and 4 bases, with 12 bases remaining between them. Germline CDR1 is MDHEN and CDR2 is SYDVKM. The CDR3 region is CASSPGLGYGYTF. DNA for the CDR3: TGTGCCAGCAGCCCGGGACTGGGCTATGGCTACACCTTC.

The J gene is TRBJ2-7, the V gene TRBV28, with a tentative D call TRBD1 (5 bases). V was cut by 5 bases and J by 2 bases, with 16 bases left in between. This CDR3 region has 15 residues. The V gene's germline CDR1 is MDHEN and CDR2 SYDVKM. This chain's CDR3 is CASSLVIPGTYEQYF. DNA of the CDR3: TGTGCCAGCAGTCTCGTAATCCCAGGGACCTACGAGCAGTACTTC.

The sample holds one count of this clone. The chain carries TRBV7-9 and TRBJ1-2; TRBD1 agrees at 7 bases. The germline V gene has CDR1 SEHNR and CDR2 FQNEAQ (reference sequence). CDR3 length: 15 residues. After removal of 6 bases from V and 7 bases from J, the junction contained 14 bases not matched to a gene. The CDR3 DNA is TGTGCCAGCAGGGGAGAAGGGGGCAAGGCTCTTGGCTACACCTTC. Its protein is CASRGEGGKALGYTF.

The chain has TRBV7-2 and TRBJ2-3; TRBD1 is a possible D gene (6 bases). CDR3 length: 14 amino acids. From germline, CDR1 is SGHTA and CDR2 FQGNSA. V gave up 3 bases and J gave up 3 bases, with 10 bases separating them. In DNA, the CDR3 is TGTGCCAGCAGCTTTTGGGGGCCGACAGATACGCAGTATTTT. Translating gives CASSFWGPTDTQYF.

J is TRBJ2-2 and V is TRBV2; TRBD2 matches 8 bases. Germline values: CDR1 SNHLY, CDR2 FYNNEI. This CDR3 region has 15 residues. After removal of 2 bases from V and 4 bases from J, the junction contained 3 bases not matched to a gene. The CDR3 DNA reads TGTGCCAGCAGTGAACCGGGGGGGCCCACCGGGGAGCTGTTTTTT. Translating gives CASSEPGGPTGELFF. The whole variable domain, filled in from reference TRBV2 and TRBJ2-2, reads EPEVTQTPSHQVTQMGQEVILRCVPISNHLYFYWYRQILGQKVEFLVSFYNNEISEKSEIFDDQFSVERPDGSNFTLKIRSTKLEDSAMYFCASSEPGGPTGELFFGEGSRLTVL.

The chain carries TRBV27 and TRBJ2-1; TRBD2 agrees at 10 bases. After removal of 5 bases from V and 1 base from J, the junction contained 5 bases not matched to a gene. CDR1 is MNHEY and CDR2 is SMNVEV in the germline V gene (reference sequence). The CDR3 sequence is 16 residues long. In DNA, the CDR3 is TGTGCCAGCAGTCCTTTAGCGGGAGGATCCTACAATGAGCAGTTCTTC. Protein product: CASSPLAGGSYNEQFF.

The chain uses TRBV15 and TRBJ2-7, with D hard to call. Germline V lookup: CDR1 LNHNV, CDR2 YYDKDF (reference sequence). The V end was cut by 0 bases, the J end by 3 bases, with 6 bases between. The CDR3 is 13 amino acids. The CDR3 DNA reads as TGTGCCACCAGCAGAGATCCCGGCTACGAGCAGTACTTC. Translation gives CATSRDPGYEQYF.

CDR3 amino acids: CSVGGQGETQYF. The CDR3 DNA follows: TGCAGCGTGGGAGGACAGGGAGAGACCCAGTACTTC. The rearrangement links TRBV29-1 to TRBJ2-5; 8 bases fit TRBD1. The CDR3 has 12 amino acids. Germline assignment: CDR1 SQVTM and CDR2 ANQGSEA. V trimming: 6 bases; J trimming: 4 bases; junction bases outside the gene matches: 4.